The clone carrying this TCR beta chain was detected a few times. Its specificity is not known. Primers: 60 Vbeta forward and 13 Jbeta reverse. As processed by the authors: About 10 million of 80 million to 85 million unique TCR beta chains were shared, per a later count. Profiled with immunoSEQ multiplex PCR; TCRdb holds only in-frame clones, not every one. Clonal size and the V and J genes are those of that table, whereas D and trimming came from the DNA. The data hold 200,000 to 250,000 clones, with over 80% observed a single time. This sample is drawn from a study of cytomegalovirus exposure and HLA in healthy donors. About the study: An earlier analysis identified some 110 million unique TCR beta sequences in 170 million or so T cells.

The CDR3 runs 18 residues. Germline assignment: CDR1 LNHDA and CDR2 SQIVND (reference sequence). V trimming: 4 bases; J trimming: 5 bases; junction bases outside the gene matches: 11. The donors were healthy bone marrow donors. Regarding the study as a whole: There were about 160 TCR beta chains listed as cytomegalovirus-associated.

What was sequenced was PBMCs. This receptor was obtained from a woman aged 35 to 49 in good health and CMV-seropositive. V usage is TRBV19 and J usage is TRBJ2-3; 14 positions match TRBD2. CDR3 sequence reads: CASSNGLAGGPSEDTQYF. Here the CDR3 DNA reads TGTGCCAGTAGTAACGGACTAGCGGGAGGACCTTCCGAAGATACGCAGTATTTT. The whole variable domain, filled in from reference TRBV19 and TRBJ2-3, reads DGGITQSPKYLFRKEGQNVTLSCEQNLNHDAMYWYRQDPGQGLRLIYYSQIVNDFQKGDIAEGYSVSREKKESFPLTVTSAQKNPTAFYLCASSNGLAGGPSEDTQYFGPGTRLTVL.